The 26 T cell receptor beta chains listed next were all sequenced from one sample in a study of OX40 agonist ivuxolimab in advanced cancers. Only in-frame clones appear in the TCRdb table, and some are missing; sequencing was by immunoSEQ multiplex PCR. The data hold about 36,000 clones, with approximately 90% observed a single time. The material sequenced was CD4+ or CD8+ T cells sorted from blood, taken in a trial of the OX40 agonist ivuxolimab. These receptors were collected from an adult with an advanced solid tumor such as melanoma, head and neck, liver or kidney cancer.

V usage is TRBV13 and J usage is TRBJ2-3; D unresolved. CDR1 and CDR2 (germline): PRHDT, FYEKMQ (reference sequence). The CDR3 has 13 amino acids. V lost 3 bases, J lost 5 bases, and 9 bases lay in between. The CDR3 region has the DNA TGTGCCAGCAGCTTGGGTGCGATAGATACGCAGTATTTT. Amino acids: CASSLGAIDTQYF.

This clone was detected only once. V usage is TRBV4-2 and J usage is TRBJ1-5; 8 nucleotides align to TRBD1. Germline trimming cut 2 bases from V and 1 base from J; bases unmatched to any gene: 4. Germline CDR1 is LGHNA and CDR2 is YNFKEQ. The CDR3 is 16 residues long. CDR3 residues: CASSQTTGGSNQPQHF. The CDR3 bases are TGTGCCAGCAGCCAAACCACAGGGGGGAGCAATCAGCCCCAGCATTTT.

The chain joins TRBV7-9 to TRBJ1-1; D ambiguous. The CDR3 is 14 residues long. Germline loops: CDR1 SEHNR, CDR2 FQNEAQ (reference sequence). The germline V and J ends were trimmed by 0 bases and 0 bases, with 5 bases remaining between them. CDR3 protein: CASSLATVNTEAFF. In DNA form, the CDR3 reads TGTGCCAGCAGCTTAGCAACAGTGAACACTGAAGCTTTCTTT.

This chain links TRBV19 with TRBJ1-1, with 7 bases fitting TRBD1. CDR1 is LNHDA and CDR2 is SQIVND in the germline V gene (reference sequence). V lost 4 bases, J lost 7 bases, and 9 bases stayed unmatched. The CDR3 extends over 14 amino acids. The CDR3 protein is CASSTYRGNGEAFF. The CDR3 DNA is TGTGCCAGTAGTACATACAGGGGAAATGGTGAAGCTTTCTTT.

The rearrangement uses TRBV7-9 and TRBJ2-2, with a tentative D call TRBD1 (6 bases). Germline lookup yields CDR1 SEHNR and CDR2 FQNEAQ (reference sequence). V dropped 2 bases and J dropped 4 bases, with 8 bases sitting between them. CDR3 length: 14 residues. CDR3 region: CASSLPDSTGELFF. The CDR3 DNA reads as TGTGCCAGCAGCTTACCGGACAGCACCGGGGAGCTGTTTTTT.

Only a few counts were recorded for this clone. V and J are TRBV11-2 and TRBJ2-3, with 12 bases identical to TRBD2. Germline-derived CDR1 and CDR2 are SGHAT and FQNNGV. V was pared by 5 bases and J by 4 bases, with 1 base of the junction left unmatched. CDR3 length: 14 amino acids. CDR3 sequence (DNA): TGTGCCAGCAGCCTAGCGGGAGGGGCAGATACGCAGTATTTT. This encodes CASSLAGGADTQYF.

J is TRBJ2-3 and V is TRBV19; D perhaps matches TRBD2 (5 bases). Germline V lookup: CDR1 LNHDA, CDR2 SQIVND (reference sequence). The V end lost 0 bases, the J end lost 5 bases, and 6 bases lay between the germline ends. The CDR3 has 13 amino acids. The CDR3 loop reads CASSIDGIDTQYF. CDR3 coding DNA: TGTGCCAGTAGTATAGACGGGATAGATACGCAGTATTTT.

V gene TRBV2 combines with J gene TRBJ2-7, with TRBD1 matching over 8 bases. V shed 3 bases, J shed 4 bases, and the junction held 2 bases outside the gene matches. Germline CDR1 reads SNHLY; CDR2 reads FYNNEI. CDR3 length: 13 residues. Here the CDR3 DNA reads TGTGCCAGCAGTGATGACAGGGGATACGAGCAGTACTTC. Its protein is CASSDDRGYEQYF. The full variable domain, its missing parts supplied by reference TRBV2 and TRBJ2-7, is EPEVTQTPSHQVTQMGQEVILRCVPISNHLYFYWYRQILGQKVEFLVSFYNNEISEKSEIFDDQFSVERPDGSNFTLKIRSTKLEDSAMYFCASSDDRGYEQYFGPGTRLTVT.

The V and J genes are TRBV6-1 and TRBJ2-1; the D gene could be TRBD1 or TRBD2 (5 bases each). V dropped 2 bases and J dropped 6 bases, with 14 bases sitting between them. There are 15 residues in the CDR3. Germline V gene lookup returns CDR1 MNHNS and CDR2 SASEGT. CDR3 sequence (DNA): TGTGCCAGCAGTGAATTCCAGGGACCCCCCAATGAGCAGTTCTTC. Translation: CASSEFQGPPNEQFF.

This clone was detected a few times. CDR3 sequence: CASTLYEQYF. The CDR3 DNA follows: TGTGCCAGCACTCTCTACGAGCAGTACTTC. The J gene is TRBJ2-7, the V gene TRBV2, with D uncertain. The CDR3 contains 10 residues. Germline CDR1 reads SNHLY; CDR2 reads FYNNEI. V shed 7 bases and J shed 3 bases, with 4 bases lying between them. Complete variable domain (other parts from reference TRBV2 and TRBJ2-7): EPEVTQTPSHQVTQMGQEVILRCVPISNHLYFYWYRQILGQKVEFLVSFYNNEISEKSEIFDDQFSVERPDGSNFTLKIRSTKLEDSAMYFCASTLYEQYFGPGTRLTVT.

The CDR3 bases are TGTGCCAGCGAGTCCAGCGGGACAGGGCGCTACGAGCAGTACTTC. This codes for CASESSGTGRYEQYF. The chain couples TRBV7-9 to TRBJ2-7, with 9 bases fitting TRBD1. The trim removed 8 bases at V and 3 bases at J, leaving 11 bases unmatched. This CDR3 comprises 15 residues. Germline CDR1 SEHNR, CDR2 FQNEAQ (reference sequence).

V gene TRBV7-9 combines with J gene TRBJ2-1; maybe TRBD1 (5 bases). The CDR3 is 12 amino acids. The V gene lost 5 bases and the J gene lost 4 bases, with 6 bases spanning the gap. The germline CDR1 and CDR2 sequences are SEHNR and FQNEAQ (reference sequence). The CDR3 reads CASSRQYNEQFF. The CDR3 DNA is TGTGCCAGCAGCCGACAGTACAATGAGCAGTTCTTC.

V is TRBV7-9 and J is TRBJ1-2, with 11 bases identical to TRBD1. Germline CDR1 and CDR2: SEHNR and FQNEAQ (reference sequence). The V segment lost 5 bases and the J segment 6 bases; nucleotides outside the gene matches: 8. The CDR3 spans 15 residues. The CDR3 nucleotides are TGTGCCAGCAGCCGGGACAGGGGGGATTGGGATGGCTACACCTTC. The encoded protein is CASSRDRGDWDGYTF.

The chain couples TRBV6-6 to TRBJ2-3, with 10 nucleotides matching TRBD2. CDR3 length: 15 amino acids. Germline V gene data show CDR1 as MNHNY and CDR2 as SVGAGI (reference sequence). Germline trimming cut 5 bases from V and 1 base from J; bases unmatched to any gene: 3. CDR3 DNA: TGTGCCAGCAGTCCTCTAGCGGGGGGCACAGATACGCAGTATTTT. This encodes CASSPLAGGTDTQYF.

A few counts support this clone. The chain is built from TRBV7-3 and TRBJ2-3; D not resolved. The CDR3 has 16 residues. Germline loops: CDR1 SGHTA, CDR2 FQGTGA. Trimming removed 0 bases at V and 0 bases at J, with 10 bases between. The CDR3 nucleotides read TGTGCCAGCAGCTTAACTAACATACCTAGCACAGATACGCAGTATTTT. Amino acids: CASSLTNIPSTDTQYF.

This chain uses TRBV2 with TRBJ2-3, with D perhaps matching TRBD1 (6 bases). The V gene lost 9 bases and the J gene lost 0 bases, with 19 bases spanning the gap. Looked up from germline, CDR1 is SNHLY and CDR2 is FYNNEI. The CDR3 is 16 residues long. The chain's CDR3 is CASPPLGHASTDTQYF. The CDR3 region has the DNA TGTGCCAGTCCCCCTTTGGGACATGCGAGCACAGATACGCAGTATTTT.

The chain has TRBV19 and TRBJ2-1; 8 bases agree with TRBD1. V gave up 6 bases and J gave up 5 bases; unmatched junction bases: 3. The CDR3 is 13 residues long. CDR1 LNHDA and CDR2 SQIVND come from the germline V gene (reference sequence). CDR3 loop: CASRQGANNEQFF. The CDR3 DNA sequence: TGTGCCAGTAGGCAGGGGGCAAACAATGAGCAGTTCTTC.

The chain couples TRBV11-3 to TRBJ2-5; TRBD1 matches 8 bases. The CDR3 is 16 residues long. The J segment lost 5 bases and the V segment lost 3 bases, leaving 11 bases of the junction unmatched. Germline V CDR1 and CDR2: SGHNT, YENEEA. CDR3 DNA: TGTGCCAGCAGCTTGGGGGGAGACAGGGGCGGTGAGACCCAGTACTTC. It codes for CASSLGGDRGGETQYF. The full variable domain, rest sourced from reference TRBV11-3 and TRBJ2-5, is EAGVVQSPRYKIIEKKQPVAFWCNPISGHNTLYWYLQNLGQGPELLIRYENEEAVDDSQLPKDRFSAERLKGVDSTLKIQPAELGDSAVYLCASSLGGDRGGETQYFGPGTRLLVL.

The V and J genes are TRBV5-1 and TRBJ2-7; 8 bases fit TRBD2. The CDR3 runs to 14 residues. V lost 4 bases, J lost 5 bases, and 8 bases stayed unmatched. CDR1 is SGHRS, CDR2 YFSETQ, per germline. DNA of the CDR3: TGCGCCAGCAGCCCGGGGACTAGGAAGAACGAGCAGTACTTC. This codes for CASSPGTRKNEQYF.

This chain links TRBV2 with TRBJ2-1, with D tentatively TRBD1 or TRBD2 (5 bases each). With 7 bases removed from V and 9 bases from J, the gap between germline ends came to 16 bases. Germline V CDR1 and CDR2: SNHLY, FYNNEI. The CDR3 runs to 13 residues. The CDR3 sequence is CASNWDPLSEQFF. CDR3 bases: TGTGCCAGCAATTGGGACCCGTTGAGTGAGCAGTTCTTC.

This chain links TRBV19 with TRBJ2-1; D may match TRBD1 or TRBD2 (6 bases each). Germline CDR1 and CDR2: LNHDA and SQIVND (reference sequence). The CDR3 covers 15 residues. Deletions cut 2 bases from V and 2 bases from J, with 10 bases between. In DNA, the CDR3 is TGTGCCAGTAGTATATCAGGGGAGGCCTACAATGAGCAGTTCTTC. Translating gives CASSISGEAYNEQFF.

V is TRBV9 and J is TRBJ2-3, with 7 bases fitting TRBD2. V shed 0 bases, J shed 0 bases, and the junction held 4 bases outside the gene matches. Germline V gene sequence: CDR1 SGDLS, CDR2 YYNGEE. The CDR3 spans 16 residues. The CDR3 is CASSVEGTTSTDTQYF. In DNA form, the CDR3 reads TGTGCCAGCAGCGTAGAAGGGACTACTAGCACAGATACGCAGTATTTT.

The chain is built from TRBV7-9 and TRBJ1-2, with TRBD1 identical over 9 bases. With V trimmed by 6 bases and J by 2 bases, 7 bases remained unmatched. This CDR3 spans 15 amino acids. From germline, CDR1 is SEHNR and CDR2 FQNEAQ (reference sequence). CDR3 bases: TGTGCCAGCAGGGTGGAGGGGACAGGGAACTATGGCTACACCTTC. Translated, it gives CASRVEGTGNYGYTF.

The V gene is TRBV5-8, the J gene TRBJ2-7; maybe TRBD2 (5 bases). This CDR3 is 13 amino acids long. V was trimmed by 1 base and J by 1 base, leaving 6 bases between them. CDR1 is SGHTS, CDR2 YDEGEE, per germline. CDR3 residues: CASSLWTSYEQYF. The CDR3 bases are TGTGCCAGCAGCTTGTGGACTTCCTACGAGCAGTACTTC.

The chain has TRBV6-1 and TRBJ2-1; D is possibly TRBD1 (5 bases). Trimming stripped 9 bases from V and 8 bases from J, with 17 bases between. Germline V lookup: CDR1 MNHNS, CDR2 SASEGT. The CDR3 runs to 13 residues. The CDR3 nucleotides read TGTGCCAGTATGGCGGCAGGGCTGGATGAGCAGTTCTTC. Amino acids: CASMAAGLDEQFF.

The chain employs TRBV29-1 and TRBJ2-7; TRBD1 or TRBD2 may be the D gene (7 bases each). V dropped 3 bases and J dropped 4 bases, with 28 bases sitting between them. The CDR3 spans 18 residues. Germline CDR1 reads SQVTM; CDR2 reads ANQGSEA. CDR3: CSVEFVLGDSGMGYEQYF. As DNA, the CDR3 is TGCAGCGTTGAGTTTGTTTTGGGGGACAGCGGGATGGGGTACGAGCAGTACTTC.